One and the same sample provided the 16 T cell receptor beta chains below, sequenced in a study of TIL therapy for anti-PD-1-resistant metastatic lung cancer. The immunoSEQ assay was v3. Clones were read by immunoSEQ multiplex PCR, and TCRdb kept only the in-frame ones, dropping some. The profile shows about 95,000 clones, 65% of them singletons. Time point in this sample: pre-treatment sample, taken before nivolumab and TIL therapy. Tumor tissue came from excised metastases, mostly pleural nodules or supraclavicular lymph nodes. Sequenced material: tumor tissue, taken at baseline. The receptors derive from a person between 30 and 80 years old with non-small cell lung cancer.

The chain employs TRBV28 and TRBJ2-1; D call uncertain. The germline gives CDR1 MDHEN, CDR2 SYDVKM. This CDR3 region has 15 residues. The ends were cut back, 7 bases at V and 8 bases at J, with 21 bases in the middle. The CDR3 sequence: CASTAFDQLSDEQFF. For the CDR3, the DNA is TGTGCCAGCACGGCCTTCGACCAACTTTCGGATGAGCAGTTCTTC.

The rearrangement links TRBV5-1 to TRBJ2-7, with D possibly being TRBD1 (6 bases). CDR1 and CDR2 (germline): SGHRS, YFSETQ. V lost 0 bases and J 7 bases, leaving 17 bases between the germline ends. The CDR3 extends over 15 amino acids. CDR3 in amino acids: CASSLEVRGLGEQYF. The DNA of the CDR3 is TGCGCCAGCAGCTTGGAGGTCAGGGGCCTTGGGGAGCAGTACTTC.

The sample holds a few counts of this clone. This sequence joins TRBV29-1 and TRBJ1-1, with 11 bases lining up with TRBD1. The V gene's germline CDR1 is SQVTM and CDR2 ANQGSEA. Trimming cost V 6 bases and J 0 bases; bases outside gene matches: 0. The CDR3 is 13 amino acids. The CDR3 nucleotides are TGCAGCGTGGACAGGGGGCTGAACACTGAAGCTTTCTTT. Translating gives CSVDRGLNTEAFF.

The CDR3 reads CASSPHLGLAAYNEQFF. DNA of the CDR3: TGTGCCAGCAGCCCCCATCTGGGACTAGCGGCCTACAATGAGCAGTTCTTC. This chain links TRBV7-2 with TRBJ2-1; 11 nucleotides line up with TRBD2. This CDR3 comprises 17 residues. Losses at the gene ends were 5 bases for V and 2 bases for J; bases not matched to a gene: 8. Germline V gives CDR1 SGHTA, CDR2 FQGNSA.

CDR3 sequence: CASSQSGSGANVLTF. CDR3 sequence (DNA): TGTGCCAGCAGTCAGAGCGGCTCTGGGGCCAACGTCCTGACTTTC. The rearrangement links TRBV7-3 to TRBJ2-6, with D maybe TRBD2 (5 bases). The ends were cut back, 6 bases at V and 0 bases at J, with 9 bases in the middle. The CDR3 length is 15 residues. Germline lookup yields CDR1 SGHTA and CDR2 FQGTGA.

The chain carries TRBV27 and TRBJ1-1; a possible D gene is TRBD1 (5 bases). CDR1 and CDR2 from the germline V gene are MNHEY and SMNVEV (reference sequence). The CDR3 is 16 amino acids. Trimming took 5 bases from V and 0 from J, leaving 16 bases between them. In DNA form, the CDR3 reads TGTGCCAGCAGTCCTCGGGGCGGATTTATGAACACTGAAGCTTTCTTT. This translates into CASSPRGGFMNTEAFF.

This clone was counted a single time. V gene TRBV2 combines with J gene TRBJ2-7; D ambiguous. CDR1 and CDR2 from the germline V gene are SNHLY and FYNNEI. Trimming left V 5 bases short and J 3 bases short, with 8 bases between. The CDR3 has 12 amino acids. The CDR3, as DNA: TGTGCCAGCAGTCCCTTTAGCTACGAGCAGTACTTC. It translates to CASSPFSYEQYF. Filled out from reference TRBV2 and TRBJ2-7, the complete variable domain reads EPEVTQTPSHQVTQMGQEVILRCVPISNHLYFYWYRQILGQKVEFLVSFYNNEISEKSEIFDDQFSVERPDGSNFTLKIRSTKLEDSAMYFCASSPFSYEQYFGPGTRLTVT.

The table lists this clone with a count of one. The rearrangement uses TRBV6-5 and TRBJ1-2; D may be TRBD1 (5 bases). Germline V gene sequence: CDR1 MNHEY, CDR2 SVGAGI. The V end was cut by 0 bases, the J end by 5 bases, with 10 bases between. CDR3 size: 14 residues. The CDR3 sequence: CASSYSLGVYGYTF. DNA of the CDR3: TGTGCCAGCAGTTACTCGTTGGGGGTGTATGGCTACACCTTC.

This chain uses TRBV5-1 with TRBJ2-5; 7 nucleotides line up with TRBD2. The germline gives CDR1 SGHRS, CDR2 YFSETQ. V shed 4 bases and J 4 bases; nucleotides not matched to a gene: 13. The CDR3 covers 16 residues. Here the CDR3 DNA reads TGCGCCAGCAGCCTAACTAGCGTTGGGGTAGGAGAGACCCAGTACTTC. Translated, it gives CASSLTSVGVGETQYF.

The chain carries TRBV5-6 and TRBJ1-2, with D unclear. The length of the CDR3 is 15 residues. Germline CDR1 SGHDT, CDR2 YYEEEE. With 0 bases removed from V and 4 bases from J, the gap between germline ends came to 13 bases. CDR3 loop: CASSLGVAGLYGYTF. The CDR3 nucleotides read TGTGCCAGCAGCTTGGGGGTTGCGGGCCTCTATGGCTACACCTTC.

The chain recombines TRBV7-8 with TRBJ2-7, with D perhaps TRBD2 (5 bases). Germline V gene data show CDR1 as SGHVS and CDR2 as FQNEAQ. Trimming took off 1 base at V and 1 base at J, with 11 bases between the two ends. The CDR3 spans 15 residues. CDR3 in amino acids: CASSLEISGSYEQYF. CDR3 DNA sequence: TGTGCCAGCAGCTTAGAGATATCGGGGTCCTACGAGCAGTACTTC.

The chain employs TRBV7-2 and TRBJ1-5, with TRBD1 identical over 8 bases. The V segment lost 2 bases and the J segment 7 bases; nucleotides outside the gene matches: 7. CDR1 SGHTA and CDR2 FQGNSA come from the germline V gene. The CDR3 is 15 residues long. The CDR3 coding sequence is TGTGCCAGCAGCTTACAGGGGGCAGCGAAGCAGCCCCAGCATTTT. As protein: CASSLQGAAKQPQHF.

The CDR3 DNA is TGTGCCAGCAGCATTAATGAAAAACTGTTTTTT. Amino acid sequence: CASSINEKLFF. The J gene is TRBJ1-4, the V gene TRBV12-3 or TRBV12-4; D uncertain. The length of the CDR3 is 11 residues. Trimming took off 6 bases at V and 4 bases at J, with 3 bases between the two ends.

The chain couples TRBV9 to TRBJ2-1; D gene unclear. V was clipped by 0 bases and J by 0 bases, with 10 bases between them. The germline CDR1 and CDR2 sequences are SGDLS and YYNGEE. CDR3 size: 16 residues. The DNA of the CDR3 is TGTGCCAGCAGCGTAGGGGTCGGCCTCTCCTACAATGAGCAGTTCTTC. Translation gives CASSVGVGLSYNEQFF.

The chain carries TRBV28 and TRBJ2-3, with TRBD1 matching over 9 bases. Looked up from germline, CDR1 is MDHEN and CDR2 is SYDVKM. This CDR3 comprises 12 residues. J gave up 7 bases and V 6 bases, and 2 bases lay outside the gene matches. The CDR3 is CASRGTGNTQYF. The CDR3 DNA follows: TGTGCCAGCAGGGGGACAGGGAATACGCAGTATTTT.

This chain connects TRBV27 to TRBJ2-5; 11 positions agree with TRBD1. Germline V lookup: CDR1 MNHEY, CDR2 SMNVEV (reference sequence). V trimming: 5 bases; J trimming: 5 bases; junction bases outside the gene matches: 7. The CDR3 loop spans 15 amino acids. CDR3 bases: TGTGCCAGCAGTCCAAGGCGGGACAGGGGGGAGACCCAGTACTTC. Amino acids: CASSPRRDRGETQYF.